The 12 T cell receptor beta chains given below trace back to one sample, sequenced in a study of blood T cell repertoires in COVID-19. Using immunoSEQ multiplex PCR, the repertoire was profiled, and TCRdb retains in-frame clones only, with some absent. The sample shows hundreds of thousands of clones, about four fifths of them seen only once. The sequenced material came from PBMCs or T cells enriched from blood (not recorded which). These receptors all stem from a woman aged 45-59 years who had been exposed to COVID-19.

J is TRBJ2-1 and V is TRBV5-8, with D possibly matching TRBD2 (7 bases). This CDR3 contains 15 residues. Trimming shortened V by 4 bases and J by 6 bases, and 17 bases separated the two germline ends. CDR1 and CDR2 (germline): SGHTS, YDEGEE. CDR3 nucleotides: TGTGCCAGCAGCACCGGGACAAGGGGGGGCAATGAGCAGTTCTTC. Translation gives CASSTGTRGGNEQFF.

The chain couples TRBV29-1 to TRBJ1-2; 7 nucleotides align to TRBD1. The germline CDR1 and CDR2 sequences are SQVTM and ANQGSEA. CDR3 length: 16 residues. The V and J ends lost 3 bases and 3 bases, in that order; junction bases with no gene match: 13. DNA for the CDR3: TGCAGCGTTGATCGTACGGGGCGCACAGGGGACTATGGCTACACCTTC. This gives the protein CSVDRTGRTGDYGYTF.

The V call is TRBV27, the J call TRBJ2-1; tentative D call: TRBD1 (5 bases). The CDR3 loop spans 12 amino acids. V dropped 6 bases and J dropped 11 bases, with 14 bases sitting between them. Germline CDR1 MNHEY, CDR2 SMNVEV (reference sequence). For the CDR3, the DNA is TGTGCCAGCAGCCCCAAAAAGGGGCAGCAGTTCTTC. Protein sequence: CASSPKKGQQFF.

The J gene is TRBJ1-2, the V gene TRBV5-5; possible D gene TRBD1, 5 bases. The germline V and J ends were trimmed by 0 bases and 6 bases, with 15 bases remaining between them. CDR1 SGHKS and CDR2 YYEKEE come from the germline V gene (reference sequence). The CDR3 extends over 15 amino acids. The CDR3 DNA reads TGTGCCAGCAGCTTGGGTGAGGGACTGCTAGATGGCTACACCTTC. Translation: CASSLGEGLLDGYTF.

The chain has TRBV13 and TRBJ2-5; 9 bases match TRBD2. Germline lookup yields CDR1 PRHDT and CDR2 FYEKMQ (reference sequence). CDR3 size: 15 residues. V dropped 3 bases and J dropped 0; count of bases not matched to a gene: 2. CDR3 residues: CASSLLAGDQETQYF. CDR3 in DNA: TGTGCCAGCAGCTTGTTAGCGGGGGACCAAGAGACCCAGTACTTC.

The chain recombines TRBV2 with TRBJ1-1; 9 bases map to TRBD1. The germline V gene has CDR1 SNHLY and CDR2 FYNNEI. The CDR3 is 15 amino acids. Unmatched junction bases numbered 4, after V lost 4 bases and J lost 1 base. CDR3 loop: CASSGTGAENTEAFF. The CDR3 nucleotides read TGTGCCAGCAGTGGGACAGGGGCCGAGAACACTGAAGCTTTCTTT.

The V and J genes are TRBV27 and TRBJ1-5; D remains ambiguous. The germline CDR1 and CDR2 sequences are MNHEY and SMNVEV (reference sequence). Between the trimmed V and J ends, which lost 3 bases and 0 bases, there was a span of 3 bases. The CDR3 length is 13 residues. CDR3 coding DNA: TGTGCCAGCAGTTTCTATAGCAATCAGCCCCAGCATTTT. It codes for CASSFYSNQPQHF.

The rearrangement joins TRBV6-2 or TRBV6-3 to TRBJ1-2; D is unresolved. Trimming removed 5 bases at V and 3 bases at J, with 10 bases between. The CDR3 is 13 residues long. Per the germline V gene, CDR1 is MNHEY and CDR2 is SVGEGT. The CDR3 coding sequence is TGTGCCAGCAGTAGAGCGGGCGACTATGGCTACACCTTC. Translating gives CASSRAGDYGYTF.

This chain connects TRBV19 to TRBJ2-1, with unresolved D. The CDR3 extends over 13 amino acids. CDR1 and CDR2 from the germline V gene are LNHDA and SQIVND (reference sequence). Deletions cut 3 bases from V and 10 bases from J, with 13 bases between. CDR3 DNA sequence: TGTGCCAGTAGTATTGACTGGTTGAAGGAGCAGTTCTTC. It translates to CASSIDWLKEQFF.

The rearrangement links TRBV7-9 to TRBJ2-2; the D is unclear. This CDR3 has 15 residues. Trimming shortened V by 2 bases and J by 5 bases, and 12 bases separated the two germline ends. The germline gives CDR1 SEHNR, CDR2 FQNEAQ (reference sequence). The DNA for the CDR3 is TGTGCCAGCAGCTTAACACAGAGTAATACCGGGGAGCTGTTTTTT. Its protein product is CASSLTQSNTGELFF.

V usage is TRBV4-2 and J usage is TRBJ2-7; D is ambiguous. CDR3 size: 15 residues. V was trimmed by 0 bases and J by 0 bases, leaving 9 bases between them. CDR1 is LGHNA, CDR2 YNFKEQ, per germline. The CDR3 sequence is CASSQDDSYSYEQYF. CDR3 bases: TGTGCCAGCAGCCAAGATGACTCTTACTCCTACGAGCAGTACTTC.

The chain recombines TRBV5-1 with TRBJ1-2, with TRBD1 matching 7 bases. This CDR3 is 14 amino acids long. Trimming removed 7 bases from V and 4 bases from J; junction bases left unmatched: 10. CDR1 is SGHRS and CDR2 is YFSETQ in the germline V gene. The CDR3 DNA reads as TGCGCCAGCGGAGACAGGGCCCGAGGCTATGGCTACACCTTC. The encoded protein is CASGDRARGYGYTF.